This is a list of T cell receptor beta chains from one sample in a study of blood T cell repertoires in COVID-19. Produced via immunoSEQ multiplex PCR; TCRdb's table is partial and in-frame only. Of about 160,000 clones listed, roughly 80% are singletons. Sequencing was carried out using peripheral blood. These receptors all come from an older man with acute or convalescent COVID-19. Each CDR3 is given with its conserved first and last residue. Each record gives: J gene, V gene, CDR3 length, CDR3 protein.

J: TRBJ1-4
V: TRBV4-2
length: 14
CDR3: CASSQDRGDEKLFF

J: TRBJ1-1
V: TRBV12-1
length: 15
CDR3: CASSSKTGVNTEAFF

J: TRBJ2-5
V: TRBV27
length: 14
CDR3: CASSLTSGSWAQYF

J: TRBJ1-4
V: TRBV5-4
length: 17
CDR3: CASSFSLRGRLNEKLFF

J: TRBJ2-2
V: TRBV5-1
length: 14
CDR3: CASSAGLYTGELFF

J: TRBJ1-2
V: TRBV7-2
length: 14
CDR3: CASSSTGRDHGYTF

J: TRBJ1-2
V: TRBV28
length: 15
CDR3: CASRSHGQEYYGYTF

J: TRBJ1-3
V: TRBV6-5
length: 15
CDR3: CASSRRGGSGNTIYF

J: TRBJ1-3
V: TRBV11-3
length: 16
CDR3: CASSSATGRSGNTIYF

J: TRBJ1-1
V: TRBV5-1
length: 15
CDR3: CASSLRGTLNTEAFF

J: TRBJ2-3
V: TRBV7-9
length: 16
CDR3: CASSLAASGSTDTQYF